This entry features one T cell receptor (beta chain) sequence. Germline V gene sequence: CDR1 MNHEY, CDR2 SMNVEV (reference sequence). The CDR3 has 13 amino acids. Trimming removed 3 bases from V and 4 bases from J, with 9 bases in between. Sequencing used immunoSEQ multiplex PCR; TCRdb keeps in-frame clones, though not all of them. The data show tens of thousands of clones, 85% to 95% seen once. This entry comes from a study of OX40 agonist ivuxolimab in advanced cancers. Whole-study context: The eligibility criteria allowed prior anti-PD-1, anti-PD-L1 or anti-CTLA-4 therapy, and 30% to 40% had some.

Sequences were derived from CD4+ or CD8+ T cells sorted from blood, sampled in a trial of the OX40 agonist ivuxolimab. The TCR originated in an adult with an advanced solid tumor such as melanoma, head and neck, liver or kidney cancer. This chain connects TRBV27 to TRBJ2-5; D is perhaps TRBD2 (5 bases). This CDR3 is CASSFGRGETQYF. CDR3 nucleotide sequence: TGTGCCAGCAGTTTCGGCCGGGGAGAGACCCAGTACTTC.